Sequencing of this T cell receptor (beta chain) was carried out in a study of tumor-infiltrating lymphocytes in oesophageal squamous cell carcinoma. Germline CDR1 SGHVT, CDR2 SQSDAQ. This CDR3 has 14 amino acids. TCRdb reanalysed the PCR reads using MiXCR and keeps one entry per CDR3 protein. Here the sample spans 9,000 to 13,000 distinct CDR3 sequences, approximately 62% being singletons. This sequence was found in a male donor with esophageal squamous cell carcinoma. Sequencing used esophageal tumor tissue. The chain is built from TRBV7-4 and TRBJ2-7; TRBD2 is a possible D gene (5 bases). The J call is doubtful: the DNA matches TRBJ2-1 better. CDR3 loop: CASSFNEGYYEQFF. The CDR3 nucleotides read TGTGCCAGCAGCTTCAACGAGGGATACTACGAGCAGTTCTTC.